A single sample gave rise to the 3 T cell receptor beta chains below, sequenced in a study of blood T cell repertoires in COVID-19. Measured with immunoSEQ multiplex PCR; TCRdb has only the in-frame clones, and not every one. The sample has some 240,000 clones, around 90% seen once. The sequencing input was PBMCs or T cells enriched from blood (not recorded which). The source is a woman between 40 and 55 years old who had been exposed to COVID-19.

The rearrangement joins TRBV5-1 to TRBJ1-2, with a possible D match to TRBD1 (5 bases). Germline V gene lookup returns CDR1 SGHRS and CDR2 YFSETQ. V was shortened by 0 bases and J by 4 bases, with 7 bases between the two germline ends. There are 13 residues in the CDR3. CDR3 bases: TGCGCCAGCAGCTTGGGACAGAGCTATGGCTACACCTTC. It is translated as CASSLGQSYGYTF.

A note on this clone: A read error may produce the germline difference seen at one junction end. V gene TRBV5-1 combines with J gene TRBJ1-1; TRBD1 agrees at 8 bases. CDR3 length: 17 residues. Per germline, CDR1 SGHRS and CDR2 YFSETQ. This CDR3 reads CASSRSSRDRFGTEAFF. CDR3 DNA sequence: TGTGCCAGCAGCCGATCGTCCCGGGACAGGTTTGGAACTGAAGCTTTCTTT.

The sample holds one count of this clone. V and J are TRBV9 and TRBJ2-3, with TRBD2 identical over 10 bases. V trimming: 3 bases; J trimming: 1 base; junction bases outside the gene matches: 11. The CDR3 loop spans 18 amino acids. CDR1 is SGDLS and CDR2 is YYNGEE in the germline V gene. CDR3 DNA sequence: TGTGCCAGCAGCGCGTTCTCGCGGCTAGCGGGGGGCACAGATACGCAGTATTTT. This codes for CASSAFSRLAGGTDTQYF.